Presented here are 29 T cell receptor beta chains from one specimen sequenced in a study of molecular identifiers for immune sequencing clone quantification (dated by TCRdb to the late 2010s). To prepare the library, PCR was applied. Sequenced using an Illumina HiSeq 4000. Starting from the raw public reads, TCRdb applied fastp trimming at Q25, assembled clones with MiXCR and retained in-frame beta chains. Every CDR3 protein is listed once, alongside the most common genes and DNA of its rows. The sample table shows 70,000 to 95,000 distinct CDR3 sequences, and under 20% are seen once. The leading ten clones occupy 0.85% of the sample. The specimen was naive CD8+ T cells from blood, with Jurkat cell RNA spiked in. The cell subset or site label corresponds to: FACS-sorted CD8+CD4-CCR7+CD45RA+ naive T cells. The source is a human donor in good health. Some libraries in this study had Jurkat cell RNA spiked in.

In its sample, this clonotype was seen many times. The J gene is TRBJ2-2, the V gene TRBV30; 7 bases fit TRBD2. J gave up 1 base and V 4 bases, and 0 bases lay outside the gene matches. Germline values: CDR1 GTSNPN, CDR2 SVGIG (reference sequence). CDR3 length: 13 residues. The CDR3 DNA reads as TGTGCCTGGAAGCGGGGGAACACCGGGGAGCTGTTTTTT. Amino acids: CAWKRGNTGELFF.

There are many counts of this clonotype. As DNA, the CDR3 is TGTGCCAGCAGTTACTCGAAAGTCCTGCGCTGGGAGGATGGCTACACCTTC. As protein: CASSYSKVLRWEDGYTF. This chain joins TRBV6-5 and TRBJ1-2; unclear D gene. Trimming left V 0 bases short and J 6 bases short, with 20 bases between. This CDR3 comprises 17 residues. Germline V gene data show CDR1 as MNHEY and CDR2 as SVGAGI.

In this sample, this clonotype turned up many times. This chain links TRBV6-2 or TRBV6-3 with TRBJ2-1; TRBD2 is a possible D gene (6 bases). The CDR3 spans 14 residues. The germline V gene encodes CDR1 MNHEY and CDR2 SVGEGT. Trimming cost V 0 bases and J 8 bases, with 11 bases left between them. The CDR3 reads CASSYSSEGDEQFF. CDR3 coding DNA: TGTGCCAGCAGTTACTCGTCGGAGGGCGATGAGCAGTTCTTC.

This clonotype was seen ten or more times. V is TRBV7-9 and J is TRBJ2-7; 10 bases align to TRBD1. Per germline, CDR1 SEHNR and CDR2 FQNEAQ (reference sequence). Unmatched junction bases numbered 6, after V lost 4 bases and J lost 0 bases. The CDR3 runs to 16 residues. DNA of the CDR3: TGTGCCAGCAGCTCGACGGGACAGGGGTACTCCTACGAGCAGTACTTC. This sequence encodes CASSSTGQGYSYEQYF.

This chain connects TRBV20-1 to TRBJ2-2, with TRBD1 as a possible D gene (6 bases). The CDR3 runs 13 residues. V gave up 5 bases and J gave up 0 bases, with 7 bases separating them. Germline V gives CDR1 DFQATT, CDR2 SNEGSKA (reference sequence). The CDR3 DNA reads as TGCAGTGCTCGGACAGCGAACACCGGGGAGCTGTTTTTT. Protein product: CSARTANTGELFF.

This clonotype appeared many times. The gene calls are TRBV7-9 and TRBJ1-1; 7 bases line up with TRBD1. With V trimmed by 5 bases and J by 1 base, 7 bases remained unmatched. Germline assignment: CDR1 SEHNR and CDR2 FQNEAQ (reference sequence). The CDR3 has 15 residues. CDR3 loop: CASSPWDSPNTEAFF. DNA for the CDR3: TGTGCCAGCAGCCCCTGGGACAGCCCGAACACTGAAGCTTTCTTT.

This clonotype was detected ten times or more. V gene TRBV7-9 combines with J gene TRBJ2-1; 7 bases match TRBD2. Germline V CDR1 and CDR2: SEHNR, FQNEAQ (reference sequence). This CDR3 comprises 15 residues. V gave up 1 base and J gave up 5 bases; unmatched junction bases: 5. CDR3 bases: TGTGCCAGCAGCTTAGTTCCTAGCGGCCACAATGAGCAGTTCTTC. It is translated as CASSLVPSGHNEQFF.

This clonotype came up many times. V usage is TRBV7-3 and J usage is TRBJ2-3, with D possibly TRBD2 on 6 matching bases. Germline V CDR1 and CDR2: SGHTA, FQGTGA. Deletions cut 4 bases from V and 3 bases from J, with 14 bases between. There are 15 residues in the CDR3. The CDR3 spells CASSSSGSLTDTQYF. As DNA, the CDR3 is TGTGCCAGCAGCTCGTCCGGGAGTTTGACAGATACGCAGTATTTT.

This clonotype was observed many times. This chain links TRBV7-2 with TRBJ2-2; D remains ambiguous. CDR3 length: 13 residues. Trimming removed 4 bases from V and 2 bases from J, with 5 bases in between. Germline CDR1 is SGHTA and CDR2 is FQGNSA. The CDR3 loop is CASSWDNTGELFF. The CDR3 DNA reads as TGTGCCAGCAGCTGGGATAACACCGGGGAGCTGTTTTTT.

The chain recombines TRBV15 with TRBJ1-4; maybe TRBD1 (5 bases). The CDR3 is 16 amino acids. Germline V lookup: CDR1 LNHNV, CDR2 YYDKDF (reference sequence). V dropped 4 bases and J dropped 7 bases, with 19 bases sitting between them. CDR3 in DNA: TGTGCCACCAGCACCTCGGGCAGGGAGGGTTTTGAAAAACTGTTTTTT. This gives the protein CATSTSGREGFEKLFF.

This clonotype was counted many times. The CDR3 DNA is TGTGCCTGGGAGACAGGGGGGCACTATGGCTACACCTTC. Its translation is CAWETGGHYGYTF. V gene TRBV30 combines with J gene TRBJ1-2; 9 bases align to TRBD1. The CDR3 spans 13 residues. The germline gives CDR1 GTSNPN, CDR2 SVGIG (reference sequence). V lost 5 bases, J lost 3 bases, and 4 bases stayed unmatched.

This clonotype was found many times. The CDR3 here is CASSSGGGGNYGYTF. Here the CDR3 DNA reads TGTGCCAGCAGTTCTGGGGGGGGCGGAAACTATGGCTACACCTTC. The V and J genes are TRBV12-3 or TRBV12-4 and TRBJ1-2; tentatively, D is TRBD1 (6 bases). The CDR3 runs to 15 residues. V lost 4 bases to trimming and J lost 2 bases, with 14 bases between them.

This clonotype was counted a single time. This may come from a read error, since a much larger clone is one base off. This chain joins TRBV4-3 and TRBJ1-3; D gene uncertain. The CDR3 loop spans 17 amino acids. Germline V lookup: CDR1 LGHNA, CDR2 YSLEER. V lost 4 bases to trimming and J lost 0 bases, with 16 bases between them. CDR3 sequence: CASSRDRNAFSGNTIYF. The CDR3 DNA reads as TGCGCCAGCAGCCGAGATAGGAACGCCTTCTCTGGAAACACCATATATTTT.

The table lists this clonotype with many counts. The CDR3 region is CASSLAGTYTGELFF. The CDR3 region has the DNA TGCGCCAGCAGCTTGGCCGGAACCTACACCGGGGAGCTGTTTTTT. This chain links TRBV5-1 with TRBJ2-2, with unresolved D. CDR1 SGHRS and CDR2 YFSETQ come from the germline V gene. V shed 0 bases and J shed 3 bases, with 9 bases lying between them. This CDR3 has 15 residues.

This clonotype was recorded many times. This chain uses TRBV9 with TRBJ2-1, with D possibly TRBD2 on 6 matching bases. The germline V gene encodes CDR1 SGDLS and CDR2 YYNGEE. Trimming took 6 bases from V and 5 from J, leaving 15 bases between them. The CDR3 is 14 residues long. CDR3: CASNGGLPHNEQFF. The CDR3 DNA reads TGTGCCAGCAACGGGGGACTGCCACACAATGAGCAGTTCTTC.

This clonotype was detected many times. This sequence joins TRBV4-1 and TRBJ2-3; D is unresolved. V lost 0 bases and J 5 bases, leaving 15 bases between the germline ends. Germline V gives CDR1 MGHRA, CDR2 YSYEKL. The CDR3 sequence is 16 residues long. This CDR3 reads CASSQDGTDQGDTQYF. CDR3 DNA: TGCGCCAGCAGCCAAGATGGAACCGACCAAGGAGATACGCAGTATTTT.

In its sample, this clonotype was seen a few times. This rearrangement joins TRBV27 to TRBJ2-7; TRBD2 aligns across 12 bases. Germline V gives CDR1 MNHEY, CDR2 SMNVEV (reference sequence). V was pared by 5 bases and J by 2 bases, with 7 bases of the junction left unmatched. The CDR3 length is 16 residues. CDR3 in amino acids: CASSPTSGGLTYEQYF. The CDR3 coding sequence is TGTGCCAGCAGTCCGACTAGCGGGGGTCTTACCTACGAGCAGTACTTC.

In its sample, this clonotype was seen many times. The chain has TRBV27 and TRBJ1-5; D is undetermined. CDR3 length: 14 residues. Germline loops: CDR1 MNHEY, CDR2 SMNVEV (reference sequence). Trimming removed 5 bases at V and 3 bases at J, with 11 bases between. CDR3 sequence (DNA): TGTGCCAGCAGTCCCCTGGGTGCCAATCAGCCCCAGCATTTT. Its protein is CASSPLGANQPQHF.

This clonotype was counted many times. CDR3 nucleotides: TGCGCCAGCAGCCAAGATAGGGTAGCAGATACGCAGTATTTT. Residues: CASSQDRVADTQYF. This chain connects TRBV4-3 to TRBJ2-3; D is ambiguous. Germline CDR1 and CDR2: LGHNA and YSLEER. V was shortened by 0 bases and J by 4 bases, with 8 bases between the two germline ends. CDR3 length: 14 residues.

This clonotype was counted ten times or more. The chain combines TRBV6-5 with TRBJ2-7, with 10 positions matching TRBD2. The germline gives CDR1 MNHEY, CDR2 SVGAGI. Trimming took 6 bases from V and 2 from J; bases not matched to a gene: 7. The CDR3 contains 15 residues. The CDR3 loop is CASSTGTSETYEQYF. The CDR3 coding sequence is TGTGCCAGCAGCACCGGGACTAGCGAAACCTACGAGCAGTACTTC.

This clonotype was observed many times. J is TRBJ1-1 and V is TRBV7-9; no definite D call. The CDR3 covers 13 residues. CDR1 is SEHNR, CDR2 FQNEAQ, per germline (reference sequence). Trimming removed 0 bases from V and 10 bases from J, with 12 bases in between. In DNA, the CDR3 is TGTGCCAGCAGCTTAGCGAGCGAGAGTATAGCTTTCTTT. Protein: CASSLASESIAFF.

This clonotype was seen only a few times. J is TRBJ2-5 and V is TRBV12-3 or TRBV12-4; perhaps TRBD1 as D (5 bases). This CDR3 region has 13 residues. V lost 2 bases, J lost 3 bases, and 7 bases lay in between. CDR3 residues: CASSLLREETQYF. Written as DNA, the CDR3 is TGTGCCAGCAGTTTACTCAGGGAAGAGACCCAGTACTTC.

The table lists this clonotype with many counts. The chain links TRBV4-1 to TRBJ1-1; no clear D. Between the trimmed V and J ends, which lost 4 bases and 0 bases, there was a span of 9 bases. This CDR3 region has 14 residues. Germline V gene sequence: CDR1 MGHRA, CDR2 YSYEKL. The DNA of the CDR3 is TGCGCCAGCAGCCTCGGACGGATGAACACTGAAGCTTTCTTT. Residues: CASSLGRMNTEAFF.

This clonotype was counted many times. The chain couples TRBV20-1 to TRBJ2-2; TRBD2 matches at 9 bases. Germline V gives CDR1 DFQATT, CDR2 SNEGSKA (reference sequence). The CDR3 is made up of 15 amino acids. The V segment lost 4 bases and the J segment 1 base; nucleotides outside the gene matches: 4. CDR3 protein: CSAKIAGENTGELFF. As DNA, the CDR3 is TGCAGTGCTAAGATAGCGGGGGAGAACACCGGGGAGCTGTTTTTT.

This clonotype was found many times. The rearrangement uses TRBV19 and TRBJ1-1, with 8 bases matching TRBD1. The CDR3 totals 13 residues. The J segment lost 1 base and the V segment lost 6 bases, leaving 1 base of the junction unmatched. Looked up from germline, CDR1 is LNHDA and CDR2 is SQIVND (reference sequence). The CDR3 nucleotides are TGTGCCAGTAGGACAGGGGCGAACACTGAAGCTTTCTTT. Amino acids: CASRTGANTEAFF.

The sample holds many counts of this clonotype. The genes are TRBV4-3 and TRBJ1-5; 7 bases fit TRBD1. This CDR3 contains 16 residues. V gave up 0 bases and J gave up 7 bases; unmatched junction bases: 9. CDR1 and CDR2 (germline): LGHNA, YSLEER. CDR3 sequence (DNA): TGCGCCAGCAGCCAAGATAAGGGACAGCTAGGACAGCCCCAGCATTTT. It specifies CASSQDKGQLGQPQHF.

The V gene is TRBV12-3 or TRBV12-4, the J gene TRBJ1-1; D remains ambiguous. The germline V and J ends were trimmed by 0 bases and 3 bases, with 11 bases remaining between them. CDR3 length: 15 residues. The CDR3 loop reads CASSLAPSGYTEAFF. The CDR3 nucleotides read TGTGCCAGCAGTTTAGCCCCATCAGGTTACACTGAAGCTTTCTTT.

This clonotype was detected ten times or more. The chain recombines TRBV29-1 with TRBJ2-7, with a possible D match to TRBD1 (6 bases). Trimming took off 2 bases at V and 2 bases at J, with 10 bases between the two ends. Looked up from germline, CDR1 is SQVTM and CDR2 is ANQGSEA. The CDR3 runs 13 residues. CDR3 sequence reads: CSVEFGTPYEQYF. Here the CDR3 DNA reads TGCAGCGTTGAATTTGGGACACCCTACGAGCAGTACTTC.

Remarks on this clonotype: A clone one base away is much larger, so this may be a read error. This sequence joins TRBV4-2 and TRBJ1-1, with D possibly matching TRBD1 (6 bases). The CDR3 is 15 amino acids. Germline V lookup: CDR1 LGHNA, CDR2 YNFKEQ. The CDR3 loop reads CTSSQGQGLNTEAFF. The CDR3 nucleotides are TGTACCAGCAGCCAAGGCCAGGGGTTGAACACTGAAGCTTTCTTT.